A selection of T cell receptor beta chains follows, all from one sample in a study of blood T cell repertoires in COVID-19. This table comes from immunoSEQ multiplex PCR, and its TCRdb copy is limited to in-frame clones, with some not included. Of over 140,000 clones listed, 75% to 80% were seen once; the top ten hold 2.5% to 3%. Sequenced input: PBMCs or T cells enriched from blood (not recorded which). These receptors all come from a woman in her forties or fifties who had recovered from COVID-19. CDR3s include the opening cysteine and the closing phenylalanine or tryptophan. D genes are given only for firm matches. Size is stated for part of the rows, as once, few or many counts, or as a class when the clone is expanded.

few TRBJ1-2 TRBD1 TRBV5-1 TGCGCCAGCAGCCCGGGACAGGGGAAAAATGGCTACACCTTC CASSPGQGKNGYTF
- TRBJ2-1 TRBD2 TRBV28 TGTGCCAGCACCAAACCGGGTAGCGGGACAAATGAGCAGTTCTTC CASTKPGSGTNEQFF
- TRBJ2-7 TRBD1 TRBV2 TGTGCCAGCAGTGCCGGGACAGGGGTGGAAGTGCAGTACTTC CASSAGTGVEVQYF
- TRBJ2-7 - TRBV7-9 TGTGCCAGCTCGACCTCGACAGGCGAGCAGTACTTC CASSTSTGEQYF
- TRBJ2-1 - TRBV30 TGTGCCTGGAGTACCCAGGGGTTTAGGCTGCGCCCCTACAATGAGCAGTTCTTC CAWSTQGFRLRPYNEQFF
- TRBJ2-5 - TRBV7-8 TGTGCCAGCAGCTTAGACGTTAGCGTTGAGACCCAGTACTTC CASSLDVSVETQYF
- TRBJ1-2 TRBD1 TRBV27 TGTGCCAGCAGTTTAAGGACAGGAGATGGCTACACCTTC CASSLRTGDGYTF
- TRBJ1-2 - TRBV5-6 TGTGCCAGCACCGCCGGGGAGGCCACGGGCTATGGCTACACCTTC CASTAGEATGYGYTF
- TRBJ2-3 - TRBV5-6 TGTGCCAGCAGCTTGACAGGGAACGGAGCAGATACGCAGTATTTT CASSLTGNGADTQYF
- TRBJ2-2 - TRBV10-3 TGTGCCACCCAAACAGGGTCGGCCGGGGAGCTGTTTTTT CATQTGSAGELFF
- TRBJ2-7 TRBD1 TRBV19 TGTGCCAGTAGCCCTGTCCGGGACAGGGGCTCGTACGAGCAGTACTTC CASSPVRDRGSYEQYF
- TRBJ2-5 TRBD2 TRBV11-2 TGTGCCAGCAGCTTAGATTTCGCCGGGAGGGAACAAGAGACCCAGTACTTC CASSLDFAGREQETQYF
- TRBJ2-3 TRBD1 TRBV24-1 TGTGCCACCAGTGATTCGACAGGGGGAAGGACAGATACGCAGTATTTT CATSDSTGGRTDTQYF
- TRBJ2-3 - TRBV2 TGTGCCAGCAGTATAGGGGGAGGCACAGATACGCAGTATTTT CASSIGGGTDTQYF
few TRBJ2-1 TRBD1 TRBV18 TGTGCCAGCTCGCGGTGGGACAGCGCTACCTACAATGAGCAGTTCTTC CASSRWDSATYNEQFF
- TRBJ1-5 - TRBV7-9 TGTGCCAGCAGCTCCCAGTATCAGCCCCAGCATTTT CASSSQYQPQHF
- TRBJ2-3 - TRBV29-1 TGCAGCGTTGACAGGGTCTACACAGATACGCAGTATTTT CSVDRVYTDTQYF